Listed below are T cell receptor beta chains from one sample, sequenced in a study of blood T cell repertoires in COVID-19. The table came from immunoSEQ multiplex PCR; TCRdb's copy has only in-frame clones and leaves some out. The sample consists of roughly 300,000 clones, 80% to 95% of them appearing once. Material: peripheral blood. The receptor source for this set is a woman in her 30s with COVID-19, enrolled during active disease. The CDR3 runs from the conserved cysteine through the conserved F or W. D genes are given only for firm matches. Size values are once, few and many counts, or a class for expanded clones, and some rows have none.

j_call	v_call	clone_size	d_call	cdr3_aa	cdr3_nt
TRBJ1-2	TRBV5-1	NA	TRBD1	CASSLWDSNGDGYTF	TGCGCCAGCAGCTTATGGGACAGTAACGGGGATGGCTACACCTTC
TRBJ1-2	TRBV6-4	NA	TRBD1	CASSSVEGAYYGYTF	TGTGCCAGCAGTTCAGTGGAGGGGGCGTACTATGGCTACACCTTC
TRBJ1-6	TRBV3-1/TRBV3-2	NA	NA	CASSQTGHPDSPLHF	TGTGCCAGCAGCCAGACGGGACACCCTGATTCACCCCTCCACTTT
TRBJ2-5	TRBV10-3	NA	NA	CAISAAGQETQYF	TGTGCCATCAGTGCGGCGGGACAAGAGACCCAGTACTTC
TRBJ2-2	TRBV19	NA	NA	CASSMGRQPGELFF	TGTGCCAGTAGTATGGGCCGCCAGCCCGGGGAGCTGTTTTTT
TRBJ1-5	TRBV19	once	NA	CASSNRQRNQPQHF	TGTGCCAGTAGTAATCGACAGCGCAATCAGCCCCAGCATTTT
TRBJ2-3	TRBV5-4	NA	TRBD2	CASSPHWSGGTDTQYF	TGTGCCAGCAGCCCCCATTGGAGCGGGGGCACAGATACGCAGTATTTT
TRBJ2-3	TRBV10-3	NA	TRBD2	CATRTSGSDTQYF	TGTGCCACCAGGACTAGCGGGAGTGATACGCAGTATTTT
TRBJ2-7	TRBV6-5	NA	TRBD1	CASSYSANRGLYEQYF	TGTGCCAGCAGTTACTCGGCCAACAGGGGCCTCTACGAGCAGTACTTC
TRBJ2-2	TRBV10-3	NA	TRBD1	CATGPQGAGTGELFF	TGTGCCACCGGGCCTCAGGGGGCCGGCACCGGGGAGCTGTTTTTT
TRBJ1-1	TRBV29-1	NA	NA	CSVGTASGTEAFF	TGCAGCGTTGGGACAGCTTCGGGCACTGAAGCTTTCTTT
TRBJ2-1	TRBV23-1	NA	TRBD1	CASSQSMDRGFNEQFF	TGCGCCAGCAGTCAATCGATGGACAGGGGTTTCAATGAGCAGTTCTTC
TRBJ1-1	TRBV30	NA	NA	CACLYTLNTEAFF	TGTGCCTGCTTGTATACACTGAACACTGAAGCTTTCTTT
TRBJ2-7	TRBV7-9	NA	TRBD1	CASSLGDRVYEQYF	TGTGCCAGCAGCTTAGGGGACAGGGTCTACGAGCAGTACTTC
TRBJ1-1	TRBV5-6	NA	TRBD1	CASSRLGQPNTEAFF	TGTGCCAGCAGCCGATTGGGACAGCCTAACACTGAAGCTTTCTTT
TRBJ2-1	TRBV6-6	NA	TRBD2	CASFPSGRSSYNEQFF	TGTGCCAGCTTCCCTAGCGGGAGGAGCTCCTACAATGAGCAGTTCTTC
TRBJ2-3	TRBV20-1	NA	NA	CSAHSAQYF	TGCAGTGCCCACAGTGCGCAGTATTTT
TRBJ2-5	TRBV24-1	NA	NA	CATSDFKETQYF	TGTGCCACCAGTGATTTTAAAGAGACCCAGTACTTC
TRBJ1-4	TRBV19	NA	TRBD1	CASIARGTGYTEKLFF	TGTGCCAGCATTGCCCGCGGGACAGGGTATACGGAAAAACTGTTTTTT
TRBJ1-4	TRBV7-9	NA	NA	CASSLPYTASNEKLFF	TGTGCCAGCAGCTTACCCTACACAGCCTCTAATGAAAAACTGTTTTTT
TRBJ1-2	TRBV25-1	NA	NA	CASSEQDSNYGYTF	TGTGCCAGCAGTGAACAGGACTCTAACTATGGCTACACCTTC
TRBJ2-7	TRBV30	NA	NA	CAWSAHSGLLSYEQYF	TGTGCCTGGAGTGCCCACTCCGGACTCCTCTCCTACGAGCAGTACTTC
TRBJ1-2	TRBV28	few	TRBD1	CASSGATGDGYTF	TGTGCCAGCAGTGGGGCGACAGGGGATGGCTACACCTTC
TRBJ1-6	TRBV28	NA	NA	CASSLHRGGNSPLHF	TGTGCCAGCAGTTTGCATCGGGGGGGTAATTCACCCCTCCACTTT
TRBJ2-3	TRBV29-1	NA	NA	CSVVNGSVTDTQYF	TGCAGCGTTGTTAACGGGAGCGTCACAGATACGCAGTATTTT
TRBJ1-1	TRBV4-2	NA	NA	CASSQDGPGREAFF	TGTGCCAGCAGCCAAGACGGGCCAGGGCGCGAAGCTTTCTTT
TRBJ2-2	TRBV29-1	NA	NA	CSVVLVGAGELFF	TGCAGCGTTGTACTGGTAGGGGCCGGGGAGCTGTTTTTT
TRBJ1-3	TRBV5-4	NA	NA	CASSLDNSGNTIYF	TGTGCCAGCAGCTTGGATAACTCTGGAAACACCATATATTTT
TRBJ1-2	TRBV30	NA	NA	CAWSVGDSNYGYTF	TGTGCCTGGAGTGTCGGAGATTCTAACTATGGCTACACCTTC
TRBJ1-6	TRBV30	NA	TRBD1	CAWSGTGFPPLHF	TGTGCCTGGTCCGGGACAGGGTTTCCACCCCTCCACTTT
TRBJ1-2	TRBV5-4	NA	TRBD1	CATWDRGGSNYGYTF	TGTGCCACCTGGGACAGGGGTGGTAGTAACTATGGCTACACCTTC
TRBJ2-1	TRBV5-1	NA	TRBD2	CASSATSGTGGEQFF	TGCGCCAGCAGCGCAACTAGCGGGACCGGTGGTGAGCAGTTCTTC
TRBJ2-6	TRBV14	NA	NA	CASSQDHGNSGANVLTF	TGTGCCAGCAGCCAAGATCACGGTAACTCTGGGGCCAACGTCCTGACTTTC